This TCR beta chain came from a study of blood T cell repertoires in COVID-19. In the study overall: Spain, Italy and the United States supplied samples that represented acute and convalescent COVID-19.

Germline CDR1 reads SGHRS; CDR2 reads YFSETQ. V shed 4 bases and J shed 2 bases, with 10 bases lying between them. The CDR3 sequence is 14 residues long. In the original workflow: Amplification with reference gene primers provided the estimates of nucleated cell counts. Here immunoSEQ multiplex PCR was the method, and the copy in TCRdb shows in-frame clones only, minus some. The DNA gave D and trimming, while V, J and clone size come from that table. The table shows approximately 310,000 clones, with 80% to 90% occurring only once. The sequence was collected from a man over 45 with active or convalescent COVID-19. This chain connects TRBV5-1 to TRBJ1-5; no reliable D call. Sequencing was performed on peripheral blood. DNA of the CDR3: TGCGCCAGCAGCCTGGGTGAGGGCAATCAGCCCCAGCATTTT. Its translation is CASSLGEGNQPQHF.